Listed below are T cell receptor beta chains from one sample, sequenced in a study of T-cell memory formation after mild COVID-19. MiXCR, run by TCRdb on the 5' RACE reads, gives a single entry per CDR3 protein. The data hold 300,000 or so distinct CDR3 sequences, with 15% to 20% observed a single time. Sequenced material: PBMCs or a T cell subset sorted from them (not recorded which). The receptors come from a man in his late teens or twenties who had mild COVID-19 (a few samples of this study predate the infection). Cell type and time point are not known. Both conserved end residues are part of each CDR3. The D gene is left open where the match is weak. Clone size is shown for a subset of rows, as once, few, many or a class of expanded clone.

length | size | D | J | V | DNA | CDR3
15 | many | - | TRBJ2-3 | TRBV5-1 | TGCGCCAGCAGCCCAGGACAGACTAGCACAGATACGCAGTATTTT | CASSPGQTSTDTQYF
15 | few | - | TRBJ1-4 | TRBV5-1 | TGCGCCAGCAGCTTGGGAGGGACGGGAGAGGAAAAACTGTTTTTT | CASSLGGTGEEKLFF
14 | - | TRBD1 | TRBJ2-2 | TRBV7-3 | TGTGCCAGCAGCCCCGGGACAGGCACCGGGGAGCTGTTTTTT | CASSPGTGTGELFF
11 | - | - | TRBJ2-3 | TRBV12-3/TRBV12-4 | TGTGCCAGCACCTGGGGAGATACGCAGTATTTT | CASTWGDTQYF
15 | - | TRBD1 | TRBJ1-1 | TRBV7-9 | TGTGCTATCCGGGACAGGGGTATGGAGAACACTGAAGCTTTCTTT | CAIRDRGMENTEAFF
14 | - | - | TRBJ1-6 | TRBV6-5 | TGTGCCAGCAGTTACGGGCAGGGTTATTCACCCCTCCACTTT | CASSYGQGYSPLHF
14 | - | - | TRBJ1-1 | TRBV2 | TGTGCCAGCAGTGGTATGATAATGAACACTGAAGCTTTCTTT | CASSGMIMNTEAFF
13 | - | TRBD1 | TRBJ1-1 | TRBV5-1 | TGCGCCAGCAGCCCGGACAGGGCGGGTGAAGCTTTCTTT | CASSPDRAGEAFF
17 | - | - | TRBJ2-1 | TRBV28 | TGTGCCAGCAGTCTTGGGACGGGGTGGAGCTCCTACAATGAGCAGTTCTTC | CASSLGTGWSSYNEQFF
12 | - | - | TRBJ1-1 | TRBV12-3/TRBV12-4 | TGTGCCAGCAGTGTCATGAACACTGAAGCTTTCTTT | CASSVMNTEAFF
15 | - | - | TRBJ2-5 | TRBV29-1 | TGCAGCGTTGAGGCGGAGGGACAGCCCCAAGAGACCCAGTACTTC | CSVEAEGQPQETQYF
14 | - | - | TRBJ2-3 | TRBV18 | TGTGCCAGCTCACCGGCAGGGGGGGAAGATACGCAGTATTTT | CASSPAGGEDTQYF
15 | - | TRBD1 | TRBJ1-5 | TRBV7-9 | TGTGCCAGCAGTACAGGGGATGCGGGCAATCAGCCCCAGCATTTT | CASSTGDAGNQPQHF
13 | many | - | TRBJ2-5 | TRBV20-1 | TGCAGTGCCGGACGGGGGGCGCGGGAGACCCAGTACTTC | CSAGRGARETQYF
16 | few | - | TRBJ2-3 | TRBV7-8 | TGTGCCAGCAGCGCTCACCGGGCAACCCGCACAGATACGCAGTATTTT | CASSAHRATRTDTQYF
15 | - | - | TRBJ2-6 | TRBV15 | TGTGCCACCAGCAGAGTGGGCTCTGGGGCCAACGTCCTGACTTTC | CATSRVGSGANVLTF
15 | many | TRBD1 | TRBJ2-7 | TRBV29-1 | TGCAGCGTTGTGTTCGGGACAGGGGGTTACTACGAGCAGTACTTC | CSVVFGTGGYYEQYF
13 | - | - | TRBJ2-7 | TRBV5-1 | TGCGCCAGCAGTTCCTCGACCCAGCGCGAGCAGTACTTC | CASSSSTQREQYF